The 16 T cell receptor beta chains below all came from one sample that was sequenced in a study of cytomegalovirus exposure and HLA in healthy donors. Primers included in the PCR were 60 Vbeta and 13 Jbeta primers. Some clones are missing from TCRdb's copy, which holds only in-frame ones; the method was immunoSEQ multiplex PCR. The data show approximately 170,000 clones, 75% to 85% seen once. Sequenced sample: PBMCs. All receptors come from a female donor in good health and CMV-seronegative.

This clone has a handful of counts. The genes are TRBV6-6 and TRBJ1-1, with unresolved D. This CDR3 comprises 11 residues. The ends were cut back, 2 bases at V and 4 bases at J, with 2 bases in the middle. The V gene's germline CDR1 is MNHNY and CDR2 SVGAGI (reference sequence). The DNA for the CDR3 is TGTGCCAGCAGTTACCTCACTGAAGCTTTCTTT. Amino acids: CASSYLTEAFF.

This clone was seen only once. The chain has TRBV28 and TRBJ2-3; D perhaps matches TRBD1 (6 bases). CDR1 is MDHEN and CDR2 is SYDVKM in the germline V gene. V lost 5 bases and J lost 2, with 14 bases in between. The CDR3 loop spans 15 amino acids. Here the CDR3 reads CASSRSTGITDTQYF. The CDR3 nucleotides are TGTGCCAGCAGTCGATCCACAGGGATCACAGATACGCAGTATTTT.

The chain uses TRBV9 and TRBJ2-3, with 7 bases matching TRBD2. Germline CDR1 and CDR2: SGDLS and YYNGEE. The V and J ends lost 3 bases and 6 bases, in that order; junction bases with no gene match: 13. This CDR3 comprises 16 residues. Written as DNA, the CDR3 is TGTGCCAGCAGCGCTCAAGGGGCTAGCGGCTTCGATACGCAGTATTTT. Its protein product is CASSAQGASGFDTQYF.

This chain connects TRBV5-6 to TRBJ2-7; 13 bases map to TRBD2. Trimming removed 4 bases from V and 7 bases from J; junction bases left unmatched: 8. Germline V gives CDR1 SGHDT, CDR2 YYEEEE. The CDR3 spans 15 residues. This CDR3 is CASSPELAGGGEQYF. The CDR3 DNA reads TGTGCCAGCAGCCCTGAACTAGCGGGAGGGGGTGAGCAGTACTTC.

DNA for the CDR3: TGTGCCAGCGGGGTCCGGAGGGAGCAGTACTTC. The encoded protein is CASGVRREQYF. The chain is built from TRBV28 and TRBJ2-7; tentatively, D is TRBD2 (5 bases). From germline, CDR1 is MDHEN and CDR2 SYDVKM. The CDR3 is 11 residues long. Deletions cut 8 bases from V and 7 bases from J, with 12 bases between.

The rearrangement joins TRBV11-2 to TRBJ2-7; 7 bases fit TRBD1. Trimming cost V 1 base and J 0 bases; bases outside gene matches: 6. The germline V gene has CDR1 SGHAT and CDR2 FQNNGV. The CDR3 contains 16 residues. The CDR3 is CASSLAGDRSSYEQYF. In DNA, the CDR3 is TGTGCCAGCAGCTTAGCTGGGGACAGAAGCTCCTACGAGCAGTACTTC.

This clone came up once. This chain uses TRBV7-2 with TRBJ1-2; TRBD1 matches at 8 bases. J lost 3 bases, V lost 4 bases, and 7 bases had no gene match. Germline CDR1 SGHTA, CDR2 FQGNSA. This CDR3 region has 15 residues. The CDR3 sequence is CASSSRTGTDYGYTF. Written as DNA, the CDR3 is TGTGCCAGCAGCTCCCGGACAGGGACCGACTATGGCTACACCTTC.

This clone came up once. The chain recombines TRBV28 with TRBJ1-1; 9 positions agree with TRBD1. The V gene end was trimmed by 11 bases and the J gene end by 4 bases; junction bases not matched to a gene: 8. The CDR3 covers 13 residues. The germline V gene has CDR1 MDHEN and CDR2 SYDVKM. DNA for the CDR3: TGTGCCTCTCACAGGGGGCGGGTCACTGAAGCTTTCTTT. This codes for CASHRGRVTEAFF.

The gene calls are TRBV5-1 and TRBJ2-1; D unresolved. The V and J ends lost 3 bases and 2 bases respectively, with 6 bases between them. The CDR3 contains 13 residues. Germline CDR1 SGHRS, CDR2 YFSETQ. Here the CDR3 reads CASSSGPYNEQFF. DNA of the CDR3: TGCGCCAGCAGCTCTGGGCCCTACAATGAGCAGTTCTTC.

The chain has TRBV30 and TRBJ2-7; TRBD1 matches at 8 bases. The CDR3 sequence is 14 residues long. The trim removed 0 bases at V and 6 bases at J, leaving 7 bases unmatched. The V gene's germline CDR1 is GTSNPN and CDR2 SVGIG (reference sequence). This CDR3 is CAWSVAGGESEQYF. The CDR3 coding sequence is TGTGCCTGGAGTGTAGCAGGGGGCGAATCCGAGCAGTACTTC.

The chain is built from TRBV6-6 and TRBJ2-7; 11 bases map to TRBD1. This CDR3 has 14 residues. V was clipped by 2 bases and J by 7 bases; unmatched bases: 4. Germline V lookup: CDR1 MNHNY, CDR2 SVGAGI (reference sequence). In DNA form, the CDR3 reads TGTGCCAGCAGTTACGGACAGGGGGCAGGGGAGCAGTACTTC. It specifies CASSYGQGAGEQYF.

This sequence joins TRBV4-2 and TRBJ2-2, with D possibly being TRBD2 (6 bases). The CDR3 extends over 16 amino acids. CDR1 is LGHNA, CDR2 YNFKEQ, per germline. Trimming stripped 1 base from V and 0 bases from J, with 9 bases between. In DNA form, the CDR3 reads TGTGCCAGCAGCCAAGTTAGCGGTTCGAACACCGGGGAGCTGTTTTTT. It is translated as CASSQVSGSNTGELFF.

This chain connects TRBV5-4 to TRBJ1-1; TRBD1 aligns across 8 bases. Germline assignment: CDR1 SGHNT and CDR2 YYREEE (reference sequence). Trimming cost V 3 bases and J 7 bases; bases outside gene matches: 8. This CDR3 is 14 amino acids long. CDR3 sequence: CASSYPGGANEAFF. The CDR3 nucleotides are TGTGCCAGCAGCTATCCAGGGGGCGCGAATGAAGCTTTCTTT.

This chain joins TRBV27 and TRBJ1-4; D perhaps matches TRBD1 (5 bases). The CDR3 is 15 amino acids. Deletions cut 4 bases from V and 6 bases from J, with 15 bases between. From germline, CDR1 is MNHEY and CDR2 SMNVEV (reference sequence). CDR3 protein: CASSSVSSTDEKLFF. The CDR3 bases are TGTGCCAGCAGTTCCGTAAGTTCGACAGATGAAAAACTGTTTTTT.

This clone came up a few times. The chain couples TRBV18 to TRBJ1-1, with 7 bases lining up with TRBD1. J was trimmed by 0 bases and V by 6 bases; bases with no gene match: 7. The CDR3 consists of 15 residues. Germline-derived CDR1 and CDR2 are KGHSH and LQKENI. CDR3: CASSFDRAVNTEAFF. CDR3 nucleotide sequence: TGTGCCAGCTCTTTCGACAGGGCGGTGAACACTGAAGCTTTCTTT.

The rearrangement joins TRBV30 to TRBJ1-2, with D possibly being TRBD1 (5 bases). This CDR3 contains 11 residues. The V and J ends lost 6 bases and 4 bases respectively, with 9 bases between them. Germline V gene lookup returns CDR1 GTSNPN and CDR2 SVGIG (reference sequence). The CDR3 DNA is TGTGCCTGCGGGGGTGTCTATGGCTACACCTTC. Translating gives CACGGVYGYTF.